This TCR beta chain derives from a study of prognosis after radiotherapy for stage I lung cancer. General study findings and limits: Patients developing distant metastases showed lower Shannon entropy after stereotactic body radiation therapy.

This clonotype was found many times. Its matching antigen is unknown. The CDR3 is made up of 17 amino acids. Germline V lookup: CDR1 SGHRS, CDR2 YFSETQ. The V gene end was trimmed by 4 bases and the J gene end by 1 base; junction bases not matched to a gene: 9. TCR beta CDR3 was amplified from genomic DNA by two-round multiplex PCR. With primers specific to each TRBV and TRBJ gene, the first-round PCR was performed. PCR proceeded to a second round, and that round used universal primers. One entry per CDR3 protein results from TCRdb running MiXCR on the multiplex PCR reads. This sample has 20,000 or so distinct CDR3 sequences, with around 26% found just once.

The specimen was PBMCs, collected before or after stereotactic body radiation therapy (not recorded which). The chain carries TRBV5-1 and TRBJ2-3; 10 nucleotides agree with TRBD2. The TCR was taken from a donor aged 50 or older with non-small cell lung cancer. CDR3 DNA sequence: TGCGCCAGCAGCACAGAGCGGGAGGGCTGGGGCACAGATACGCAGTATTTT. It encodes CASSTEREGWGTDTQYF.